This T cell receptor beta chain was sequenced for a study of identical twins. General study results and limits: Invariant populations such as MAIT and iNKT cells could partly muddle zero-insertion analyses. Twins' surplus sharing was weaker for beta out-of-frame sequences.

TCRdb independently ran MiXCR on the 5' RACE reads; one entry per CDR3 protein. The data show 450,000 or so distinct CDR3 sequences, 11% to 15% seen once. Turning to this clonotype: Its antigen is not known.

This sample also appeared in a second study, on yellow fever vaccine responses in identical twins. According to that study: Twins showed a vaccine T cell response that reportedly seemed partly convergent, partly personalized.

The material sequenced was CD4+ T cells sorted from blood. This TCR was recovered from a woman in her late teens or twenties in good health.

CDR3 in amino acids: CASRVQRQGAYGYTF. The CDR3 region has the DNA TGTGCCAGCAGAGTCCAAAGACAGGGGGCGTATGGCTACACCTTC. The chain combines TRBV2 with TRBJ1-2; 10 bases align to TRBD1. V dropped 6 bases and J dropped 5; count of bases not matched to a gene: 9. Germline values: CDR1 SNHLY, CDR2 FYNNEI. This CDR3 region has 15 residues.